Below are 30 T cell receptor beta chains sequenced from a single sample in a study of T-cell memory formation after mild COVID-19. TCRdb re-called the 5' RACE reads through MiXCR, storing one row per CDR3 protein. The sample lists roughly 450,000 distinct CDR3 sequences; 15% to 20% were seen once. Sequencing was performed on PBMCs or a T cell subset sorted from them (not recorded which). The origin of the receptors is an adult woman who had mild COVID-19 (a few samples of this study predate the infection). Cell type and time point are not known.

The chain has TRBV11-3 and TRBJ2-5, with a possible D match to TRBD1 (6 bases). The CDR3 loop spans 13 amino acids. Germline CDR1 and CDR2: SGHNT and YENEEA. Trimming removed 5 bases from V and 3 bases from J, with 10 bases in between. Here the CDR3 DNA reads TGTGCCAGCAGCCGGAGGACAGAAGAGACCCAGTACTTC. Translating gives CASSRRTEETQYF.

This clonotype has more than one count but fewer than ten. The chain couples TRBV19 to TRBJ1-2, with 7 bases aligning to TRBD1. J was trimmed by 5 bases and V by 3 bases; bases with no gene match: 9. This CDR3 is built from 15 residues. Germline assignment: CDR1 LNHDA and CDR2 SQIVND (reference sequence). The CDR3 sequence is CASSMQGTATYGYTF. Written as DNA, the CDR3 is TGTGCCAGTAGTATGCAAGGGACAGCGACATATGGCTACACCTTC.

In this sample, this clonotype turned up a few times. The rearrangement uses TRBV6-9 and TRBJ2-4; TRBD1 is a possible D gene (6 bases). CDR3 length equals 13 residues. CDR1 and CDR2 (germline): MNHGY, SVAAGI. With 6 bases removed from V and 6 bases from J, the gap between germline ends came to 12 bases. Written as DNA, the CDR3 is TGTGCCAGCAGCCTCGGCAGGGGAAACATTCAGTACTTC. This gives the protein CASSLGRGNIQYF.

V and J are TRBV2 and TRBJ2-7, with 7 bases aligning to TRBD1. There are 13 residues in the CDR3. Germline V CDR1 and CDR2: SNHLY, FYNNEI. Unmatched junction bases numbered 10, after V lost 7 bases and J lost 7 bases. The CDR3 DNA reads TGTGCCAGCAATTGGGACAGCGCTCGGGAGCAGTACTTC. It codes for CASNWDSAREQYF.

The chain employs TRBV20-1 and TRBJ2-1, with TRBD2 matching 8 bases. Germline loops: CDR1 DFQATT, CDR2 SNEGSKA (reference sequence). The CDR3 sequence is 14 residues long. J was trimmed by 0 bases and V by 5 bases; bases with no gene match: 3. In DNA, the CDR3 is TGCAGTGCTTCAAGCGGGGGCTCCTACAATGAGCAGTTCTTC. Translated: CSASSGGSYNEQFF.

J is TRBJ1-2 and V is TRBV5-4, with 7 positions matching TRBD1. The CDR3 consists of 15 residues. Losses at the gene ends were 3 bases for V and 1 base for J; bases not matched to a gene: 6. Germline V gene sequence: CDR1 SGHNT, CDR2 YYREEE (reference sequence). CDR3 residues: CASSSGTDLNYGYTF. Here the CDR3 DNA reads TGTGCCAGCAGCTCCGGGACAGACCTTAACTATGGCTACACCTTC.

This chain uses TRBV5-1 with TRBJ2-7; 15 bases align to TRBD2. The CDR3 length is 15 residues. Per the germline V gene, CDR1 is SGHRS and CDR2 is YFSETQ. The V and J ends lost 2 bases and 6 bases, in that order; junction bases with no gene match: 3. CDR3 protein: CASSFGLAGGSEQYF. The CDR3 DNA is TGCGCCAGCAGCTTCGGACTAGCGGGAGGGTCCGAGCAGTACTTC.

There are a few counts of this clonotype. The CDR3 coding sequence is TGTGCCAGCAGCTTAGCGAGTGAGGGCGGAGGTGAAAAACTGTTTTTT. Translation: CASSLASEGGGEKLFF. The chain employs TRBV7-9 and TRBJ1-4; no clear D gene. V lost 0 bases, J lost 7 bases, and 15 bases lay in between. This CDR3 region has 16 residues. Germline values: CDR1 SEHNR, CDR2 FQNEAQ (reference sequence).

The CDR3 DNA reads as TGTGCCAGCAGTCCTCGGGCGGGGGTAAACTATGGCTACACCTTC. Encoded protein: CASSPRAGVNYGYTF. J is TRBJ1-2 and V is TRBV12-3 or TRBV12-4, with D maybe TRBD1 (5 bases). Trimming stripped 5 bases from V and 2 bases from J, with 15 bases between. This CDR3 is 15 amino acids long.

This clonotype was seen a single time. This chain connects TRBV6-5 to TRBJ1-1; a weak D match, TRBD1 (6 bases). CDR1 and CDR2 (germline): MNHEY, SVGAGI. The CDR3 totals 15 residues. Trimming removed 0 bases from V and 0 bases from J, with 8 bases in between. The CDR3 sequence: CASSYSGGMNTEAFF. DNA of the CDR3: TGTGCCAGCAGTTACTCAGGGGGGATGAACACTGAAGCTTTCTTT.

The V and J genes are TRBV9 and TRBJ2-7, with TRBD2 matching over 7 bases. V lost 1 base, J lost 1 base, and 5 bases stayed unmatched. This CDR3 contains 15 residues. From germline, CDR1 is SGDLS and CDR2 YYNGEE. The CDR3 DNA sequence: TGTGCCAGCAGCGTATCTCTAGCGGCATCCTACGAGCAGTACTTC. This translates into CASSVSLAASYEQYF.

This clonotype was seen more than once but under ten times. This chain connects TRBV5-1 to TRBJ2-7, with D perhaps matching TRBD1 (8 bases). The CDR3 consists of 16 residues. V was clipped by 4 bases and J by 4 bases, with 21 bases between them. Germline V gives CDR1 SGHRS, CDR2 YFSETQ. The CDR3 DNA is TGCGCCAGCAGCCATTCGTCAGACAGGGGAGGGTACGAGCAGTACTTC. Translating gives CASSHSSDRGGYEQYF.

As to this clonotype: One junction end disagrees with the germline gene, perhaps due to a read error. This chain uses TRBV7-2 with TRBJ2-7, with a weak D call TRBD1 (5 bases). This CDR3 has 17 amino acids. Germline lookup yields CDR1 SGHTA and CDR2 FQGNSA. The CDR3 DNA follows: TGTGCCAGCAGCTTAGAGGGTCTGGTAGTGAGAACATCAGGGTTGTCCTTC. As protein: CASSLEGLVVRTSGLSF.

This clonotype was recorded a few times. The rearrangement uses TRBV9 and TRBJ2-7, with 7 bases aligning to TRBD2. V dropped 1 base and J dropped 3; count of bases not matched to a gene: 7. The CDR3 runs to 15 residues. CDR1 SGDLS and CDR2 YYNGEE come from the germline V gene. The CDR3 reads CASSVMASGHYEQYF. The CDR3 DNA follows: TGTGCCAGCAGCGTAATGGCTAGCGGCCACTACGAGCAGTACTTC.

There are many counts of this clonotype. The chain recombines TRBV5-1 with TRBJ1-1; 9 bases match TRBD1. Germline CDR1 is SGHRS and CDR2 is YFSETQ. CDR3 size: 16 residues. V trimming: 2 bases; J trimming: 5 bases; junction bases outside the gene matches: 10. This CDR3 reads CASSFQQGARGTEAFF. The CDR3 coding sequence is TGCGCCAGCAGCTTCCAACAGGGGGCACGGGGAACTGAAGCTTTCTTT.

In this sample, this clonotype turned up a few times. This rearrangement joins TRBV12-3 or TRBV12-4 to TRBJ2-7; D might be TRBD2 (5 bases). V was cut by 7 bases and J by 3 bases, with 16 bases left in between. CDR3 size: 14 residues. CDR3 DNA sequence: TGTGCCAGCACCCATTCGGACTTGTTCTACGAGCAGTACTTC. This sequence encodes CASTHSDLFYEQYF.

This clonotype was seen a handful of times. This sequence joins TRBV14 and TRBJ1-3; tentatively, D is TRBD1 (6 bases). In germline, CDR1 is SGHDN, CDR2 FVKESK. V lost 4 bases to trimming and J lost 7 bases, with 14 bases between them. The CDR3 is 14 residues long. The CDR3 loop reads CASSRIDRSNTIYF. The CDR3 region has the DNA TGTGCCAGCAGCCGAATCGACAGGAGTAACACCATATATTTT.

V is TRBV19 and J is TRBJ2-2, with 8 bases that match TRBD2. The CDR3 runs to 15 residues. Trimming took 5 bases from V and 4 from J; bases not matched to a gene: 6. Germline CDR1 LNHDA, CDR2 SQIVND (reference sequence). CDR3 region: CASSVSGSFTGELFF. CDR3 in DNA: TGTGCCAGTAGTGTGAGCGGGAGCTTCACCGGGGAGCTGTTTTTT. Full variable domain (remainder filled in from reference TRBV19 and TRBJ2-2): DGGITQSPKYLFRKEGQNVTLSCEQNLNHDAMYWYRQDPGQGLRLIYYSQIVNDFQKGDIAEGYSVSREKKESFPLTVTSAQKNPTAFYLCASSVSGSFTGELFFGEGSRLTVL.

The chain links TRBV12-3 or TRBV12-4 to TRBJ2-5; D may be TRBD2 (7 bases). Trimming removed 1 base from V and 4 bases from J, with 13 bases in between. The CDR3 has 15 amino acids. The CDR3 here is CASSLGGGVSETQYF. The DNA for the CDR3 is TGTGCCAGCAGTTTAGGAGGGGGGGTCTCAGAGACCCAGTACTTC.

V is TRBV5-1 and J is TRBJ2-7; 7 bases agree with TRBD1. With V trimmed by 3 bases and J by 1 base, 4 bases remained unmatched. The CDR3 consists of 14 residues. In germline, CDR1 is SGHRS, CDR2 YFSETQ. The CDR3 loop reads CASSSKGQSYEQYF. The CDR3 DNA follows: TGCGCCAGCAGCTCCAAGGGACAGTCCTACGAGCAGTACTTC.

This chain joins TRBV5-8 and TRBJ1-1; no definite D call. CDR3 size: 13 residues. Germline-derived CDR1 and CDR2 are SGHTS and YDEGEE. V dropped 4 bases and J dropped 8 bases, with 15 bases sitting between them. The CDR3 DNA reads as TGTGCCAGCAGCCAACCGGTTGGAACAGAAGCTTTCTTT. Translation: CASSQPVGTEAFF.

Only a few counts were recorded for this clonotype. The chain couples TRBV24-1 to TRBJ1-5, with D perhaps matching TRBD1 (5 bases). The CDR3 consists of 13 residues. Germline V gives CDR1 KGHDR, CDR2 SFDVKD. V was pared by 9 bases and J by 9 bases, with 17 bases between. The CDR3 region has the DNA TGTGCCACCTCCCAGACAGCCTCGGGGCCCCAGCATTTT. Protein product: CATSQTASGPQHF.

The chain uses TRBV7-9 and TRBJ2-6; tentatively, D is TRBD2 (5 bases). Germline CDR1 reads SEHNR; CDR2 reads FQNEAQ (reference sequence). This CDR3 spans 20 amino acids. V gave up 5 bases and J gave up 1 base, with 24 bases separating them. The CDR3: CASSPIGLEGPISGANVLTF. The DNA for the CDR3 is TGTGCCAGCAGCCCAATAGGGTTAGAGGGTCCAATTTCTGGGGCCAACGTCCTGACTTTC.

This chain joins TRBV30 and TRBJ1-2; no clear D gene. From germline, CDR1 is GTSNPN and CDR2 SVGIG (reference sequence). The germline V and J ends were trimmed by 5 bases and 0 bases, with 16 bases remaining between them. The CDR3 has 15 residues. The CDR3 here is CAWGLAERTNYGYTF. DNA of the CDR3: TGTGCCTGGGGACTAGCCGAGAGGACTAACTATGGCTACACCTTC.

This clonotype was seen a handful of times. The chain carries TRBV4-2 and TRBJ2-1; D unresolved. The CDR3 is 16 residues long. The germline V gene encodes CDR1 LGHNA and CDR2 YNFKEQ. V was shortened by 0 bases and J by 6 bases, with 15 bases between the two germline ends. The CDR3 loop reads CASSQEGASGSNEQFF. DNA of the CDR3: TGTGCCAGCAGCCAAGAAGGAGCTAGTGGATCCAATGAGCAGTTCTTC.

This clonotype was seen only a few times. The V gene is TRBV7-3, the J gene TRBJ1-6, with D unresolved. Trimming took off 5 bases at V and 3 bases at J, with 17 bases between the two ends. Germline-derived CDR1 and CDR2 are SGHTA and FQGTGA. The CDR3 covers 17 residues. In nucleotides, the CDR3 is TGTGCCAGCAGCCGAGGTTTTGTAGGGAACTATAATTCACCCCTCCACTTT. It codes for CASSRGFVGNYNSPLHF.

This clonotype appeared a few times. This chain links TRBV12-3 or TRBV12-4 with TRBJ1-1, with 8 bases fitting TRBD1. The CDR3 length is 16 residues. J gave up 5 bases and V 5 bases, and 13 bases lay outside the gene matches. This chain's CDR3 is CASSPTRDRPGTEAFF. The CDR3 region has the DNA TGTGCCAGCAGTCCTACCCGGGACAGGCCGGGAACTGAAGCTTTCTTT.

The chain carries TRBV4-1 and TRBJ2-6; unclear D gene. The CDR3 loop spans 17 amino acids. Germline V lookup: CDR1 MGHRA, CDR2 YSYEKL. Trimming pared 1 base from V and 4 bases from J, leaving 14 bases between. Here the CDR3 reads CASSQVFGNQGANVLTF. CDR3 DNA: TGCGCCAGCAGCCAAGTGTTTGGCAATCAAGGGGCCAACGTCCTGACTTTC.

V is TRBV24-1 and J is TRBJ2-1; possibly TRBD1 for D (6 bases). Germline assignment: CDR1 KGHDR and CDR2 SFDVKD. Trimming pared 1 base from V and 7 bases from J, leaving 16 bases between. The CDR3 spans 16 residues. As DNA, the CDR3 is TGTGCCACCAGTGATTTAAAACAGGGAATAAGGAATGAGCAGTTCTTC. Translating gives CATSDLKQGIRNEQFF.

V is TRBV3-1 and J is TRBJ1-2, with D uncertain. V shed 2 bases and J shed 4 bases, with 14 bases lying between them. The CDR3 consists of 15 residues. The germline gives CDR1 LGHDT, CDR2 YNNKEL (reference sequence). CDR3 loop: CASSQTRTAGYGYTF. As DNA, the CDR3 is TGTGCCAGCAGCCAAACACGGACGGCAGGCTATGGCTACACCTTC.